This T cell receptor beta chain was identified during a study of regulatory T cells in long-lasting Graves disease. Per the germline V gene, CDR1 is SEHNR and CDR2 is FQNEAQ (reference sequence). V trimming: 4 bases; J trimming: 9 bases; junction bases outside the gene matches: 11. CDR3 size: 15 residues. Described time point: newly diagnosed GD, antithyroid drugs for less than 3 months. PBMC RNA served as the TCR library source. Both iRepertoire HTBI primers and Arm-PCR of CDR3 regions were used to build the TCR beta libraries. TCRdb reprocessed the multiplex PCR reads with MiXCR, giving one entry per CDR3 protein. This table has about 540,000 distinct CDR3 sequences, roughly 14% appearing once. This same sample was also taken into another study, of T cells in Graves' hyperthyroidism and ophthalmopathy. That source reports: Clonotypes that were expanded in thyroid above 0.001 mostly appeared in blood too.

The sequenced sample was peripheral blood mononuclear cells (PBMCs), obtained at new diagnosis, from a patient treated with antithyroid drugs. The rearrangement uses TRBV7-9 and TRBJ2-2, with TRBD2 identical over 7 bases. This clonotype originated in a young man with Graves disease. Written as DNA, the CDR3 is TGTGCCAGCAGCTCCGGGACCCCCGGGGGGAGGGAGCTGTTTTTT. It translates to CASSSGTPGGRELFF. Variable domain in full (rest from reference TRBV7-9 and TRBJ2-2): DTGVSQNPRHKITKRGQNVTFRCDPISEHNRLYWYRQTLGQGPEFLTYFQNEAQLEKSRLLSDRFSAERPKGSFSTLEIQRTEQGDSAMYLCASSSGTPGGRELFFGEGSRLTVL.